Listed below are T cell receptor beta chains from one sample, sequenced in a study of T cell responses to AZD1222 COVID-19 vaccine. Here immunoSEQ multiplex PCR was the method, and the copy in TCRdb shows in-frame clones only, minus some. Among 95,000 to 150,000 clones, 75% to 90% were seen once, and the ten largest hold 2% to 2.5%. The sample was peripheral blood, taken on day 0 of AZD1222 vaccination. The receptors here all came from an adult in good health. The CDR3 runs from the conserved cysteine through the conserved F or W. The D gene is left open where the match is weak. A row's size may be missing; if present it is once, few, many or a size class.

size	V	J	D	DNA	CDR3
-	TRBV19	TRBJ2-1	TRBD2	TGTGCCAGTAGTAGATGGGGACTAGCGGGCACCTCCGTGTGGAATGAGCAGTTCTTC	CASSRWGLAGTSVWNEQFF
-	TRBV7-2	TRBJ2-3	-	TGTGCCAGCAGCCCCCTTGGACCAGGCACAGATACGCAGTATTTT	CASSPLGPGTDTQYF
-	TRBV6-1	TRBJ2-7	-	TGTGCCAGCAGTGAACTGTGGGCCGAGCAGTACTTC	CASSELWAEQYF
-	TRBV2	TRBJ2-7	-	TGTGCCAGCATTAAATGGGGGGGCCGGGAGCAGTACTTC	CASIKWGGREQYF
-	TRBV9	TRBJ1-2	-	TGTGCCAGCAGCGCGGACGTGGACTATGGCTACACCTTC	CASSADVDYGYTF
-	TRBV30	TRBJ1-1	-	TGTGCCTGGGCCGGGCAGGGGCTGAGGGCTGAAGCTTTCTTT	CAWAGQGLRAEAFF
-	TRBV13	TRBJ2-1	-	TGTGCCAGCAGCTCCGTGGGGGAGCAGTTCTTC	CASSSVGEQFF
-	TRBV15	TRBJ1-4	-	TGTGCCACCAGCTCTAGGGGTTCAACTAATGAAAAACTGTTTTTT	CATSSRGSTNEKLFF
-	TRBV29-1	TRBJ2-1	TRBD2	TGCAGCCTGGAGCGGGGCGGAAATGAGCAGTTCTTC	CSLERGGNEQFF
-	TRBV10-2	TRBJ1-1	-	TGCGCCAGCAGTGACTGGGCAAACACTGAAGCTTTCTTT	CASSDWANTEAFF
-	TRBV7-2	TRBJ2-7	-	TGTGCCAGCAGCATAGGGGACCTCTACGAGCAGTACTTC	CASSIGDLYEQYF
once	TRBV6-5	TRBJ1-5	TRBD1	TGTGCCAGCCTGACAGGGGGCAATCAGCCCCAGCATTTT	CASLTGGNQPQHF
-	TRBV10-3	TRBJ2-2	TRBD1	TGTGCCATCAGTGAGGGGACAGGGTACACCGGGGAGCTGTTTTTT	CAISEGTGYTGELFF
-	TRBV5-1	TRBJ2-7	-	TGCGCCAGCAGCTTTTTAGGGGGAGACCCCTACGAGCAGTACTTC	CASSFLGGDPYEQYF
-	TRBV3-1/TRBV3-2	TRBJ1-2	TRBD1	TGTGCCAGCAGCCCGACAGGGGACGGCTATGGCTACACCTTC	CASSPTGDGYGYTF
-	TRBV28	TRBJ1-5	-	TGTGCCAGCAGTTCGGGATATAGCAATCAGCCCCAGCATTTT	CASSSGYSNQPQHF
-	TRBV5-1	TRBJ2-5	-	TGCGCCAGCAGCCCTCGGACAGTTCGGGAGACCCAGTACTTC	CASSPRTVRETQYF
-	TRBV2	TRBJ2-7	TRBD1	TGTGCCAGCATACGGGACAGGGGCTACGAGCAGTACTTC	CASIRDRGYEQYF
-	TRBV5-5	TRBJ1-2	-	TGTGCCAGCAGCTTGGAGGGCCAGGGCGACTATGGCTACACCTTC	CASSLEGQGDYGYTF
-	TRBV5-1	TRBJ1-1	-	TGCGCCAGCAGCTTGGGAGGAGGAACTGAAGCTTTCTTT	CASSLGGGTEAFF
-	TRBV14	TRBJ2-1	-	TGTGCCAGCAGCCTCCAGGGTAGCATGGTGTTCAATGAGCAGTTCTTC	CASSLQGSMVFNEQFF
once	TRBV7-6	TRBJ2-2	TRBD2	TGTGCCAGCAGCTTAGTTCTAGCGGGAGCGGCGGACACCGGGGAGCTGTTTTTT	CASSLVLAGAADTGELFF
once	TRBV25-1	TRBJ2-5	TRBD1	TGTGCCAGCAGTGAATATACAGGGGGAGAGACCCAGTACTTC	CASSEYTGGETQYF
-	TRBV23-1	TRBJ2-6	TRBD2	TGCGCCAGCAGTCAATCGCACGCGGGAGGGGGCGAAAAAAGTGGGGCCAACGTCCTGACTTTC	CASSQSHAGGGEKSGANVLTF
-	TRBV7-6	TRBJ2-3	TRBD2	TGTGCCAGCAGCCTCGAGGGACTAGCGACCCCGGATACGCAGTATTTT	CASSLEGLATPDTQYF
-	TRBV2	TRBJ1-1	-	TGTGCCAGCACGGGGTTGTTGAAGAACACTGAAGCTTTCTTT	CASTGLLKNTEAFF
-	TRBV7-2	TRBJ1-1	-	TGTGCCAGCAGCTTAGGTTTCACCGCCGCCGCTTTCTTT	CASSLGFTAAAFF
-	TRBV11-2	TRBJ2-3	-	TGTGCCAGCAGCTTAGGGCAGGGGAGAGATACGCAGTATTTT	CASSLGQGRDTQYF
-	TRBV23-1	TRBJ2-5	-	TGCGCCAGCAGCCTAACAGGTTCCCAAGAGACCCAGTACTTC	CASSLTGSQETQYF